Following are 21 T cell receptor beta chains from one sample sequenced in a study of shared clonotypes between healthy human individuals. Clones were sequenced by immunoSEQ multiplex PCR, and TCRdb holds only the in-frame ones, with some missing. The table records under 1 million clones, about 97% of them present only once. CD45RO-negative, CCR7-selected cells formed the naive CD8 fraction, which excluded terminally differentiated effector memory CD45RA+ cells. The sequencing sample was made of naive CD8+ T cells sorted from blood. The source is a man aged 25 to 40 in good health.

The chain employs TRBV27 and TRBJ2-2; D is undetermined. Germline V CDR1 and CDR2: MNHEY, SMNVEV (reference sequence). V dropped 5 bases and J dropped 6 bases, with 10 bases sitting between them. The CDR3 has 13 amino acids. CDR3: CASSLSRAGELFF. The CDR3 nucleotides are TGTGCCAGCAGTCTCAGTAGGGCCGGGGAGCTGTTTTTT.

The chain recombines TRBV28 with TRBJ2-1, with 7 positions matching TRBD1. The length of the CDR3 is 15 residues. Trimming took 4 bases from V and 6 from J; bases not matched to a gene: 9. Germline V gene sequence: CDR1 MDHEN, CDR2 SYDVKM. The CDR3 reads CASSSQGELVNEQFF. Written as DNA, the CDR3 is TGTGCCAGCAGTTCCCAGGGGGAGTTGGTCAATGAGCAGTTCTTC.

This sequence joins TRBV7-8 and TRBJ1-4; D gene unclear. Per germline, CDR1 SGHVS and CDR2 FQNEAQ. V lost 3 bases and J 0 bases, leaving 8 bases between the germline ends. This CDR3 has 15 amino acids. DNA of the CDR3: TGTGCCAGCAGCTTGTATGTGGCAACTAATGAAAAACTGTTTTTT. Translating it yields CASSLYVATNEKLFF.

This chain links TRBV30 with TRBJ1-2; D is perhaps TRBD1 (5 bases). V was pared by 0 bases and J by 8 bases, with 22 bases between. This CDR3 is built from 16 residues. Germline V gives CDR1 GTSNPN, CDR2 SVGIG (reference sequence). CDR3 region: CAWSVRGAQAIDGYTF. In DNA form, the CDR3 reads TGTGCCTGGAGTGTACGCGGGGCGCAGGCTATCGACGGCTACACCTTC.

This rearrangement joins TRBV7-8 to TRBJ2-7; D is unclear. V lost 4 bases to trimming and J lost 2 bases, with 6 bases between them. CDR3 length: 12 residues. Germline lookup yields CDR1 SGHVS and CDR2 FQNEAQ. In DNA form, the CDR3 reads TGTGCCAGCAGCTCCAGGCCCTACGAGCAGTACTTC. Its translation: CASSSRPYEQYF.

DNA for the CDR3: TGTGCCAGCAGTCCCCCGAGAACCACTGAAGCTTTCTTT. Its translation is CASSPPRTTEAFF. The J gene is TRBJ1-1, the V gene TRBV9; unclear D gene. The V gene's germline CDR1 is SGDLS and CDR2 YYNGEE. The CDR3 runs 13 residues. Trimming stripped 5 bases from V and 4 bases from J, with 12 bases between.

This rearrangement joins TRBV11-2 to TRBJ2-7; D remains ambiguous. V gave up 3 bases and J gave up 3 bases, with 9 bases separating them. The CDR3 has 13 residues. Germline V CDR1 and CDR2: SGHAT, FQNNGV. The CDR3 region is CASSFGIGYEQYF. CDR3 in DNA: TGTGCCAGCAGCTTTGGAATTGGCTACGAGCAGTACTTC.

This chain uses TRBV15 with TRBJ2-3; perhaps TRBD1 as D (5 bases). The CDR3 extends over 16 amino acids. V shed 0 bases and J shed 1 base, with 11 bases lying between them. Per the germline V gene, CDR1 is LNHNV and CDR2 is YYDKDF (reference sequence). The CDR3 loop is CATSRDLGVGTDTQYF. Here the CDR3 DNA reads TGTGCCACCAGCAGAGATTTAGGGGTGGGCACAGATACGCAGTATTTT.

The rearrangement uses TRBV2 and TRBJ2-7; 9 bases map to TRBD1. Germline V gene data show CDR1 as SNHLY and CDR2 as FYNNEI. The junction had 9 bases not matched to a gene; V was cut back by 8 bases and J by 1 base. The CDR3 runs 15 residues. In nucleotides, the CDR3 is TGTGCCAGCGAACCTGGGACAGGGTCTTCCTACGAGCAGTACTTC. Translation gives CASEPGTGSSYEQYF.

The chain is built from TRBV27 and TRBJ2-7; 8 nucleotides align to TRBD1. The trim removed 4 bases at V and 3 bases at J, leaving 8 bases unmatched. The CDR3 extends over 15 amino acids. Germline loops: CDR1 MNHEY, CDR2 SMNVEV (reference sequence). CDR3 DNA: TGTGCCAGCAGTTCCGACAGGGGCATCATCTACGAGCAGTACTTC. Translation: CASSSDRGIIYEQYF.

The CDR3 protein is CASSFRGGSYEQYF. Here the CDR3 DNA reads TGTGCCAGCAGCTTCCGCGGGGGGTCCTACGAGCAGTACTTC. The rearrangement joins TRBV5-4 to TRBJ2-7, with TRBD2 matching 8 bases. This CDR3 contains 14 residues. Per the germline V gene, CDR1 is SGHNT and CDR2 is YYREEE (reference sequence). Losses at the gene ends were 2 bases for V and 1 base for J; bases not matched to a gene: 2.

The genes are TRBV9 and TRBJ2-6; no clear D gene. Between the trimmed V and J ends, which lost 3 bases and 0 bases, there was a span of 4 bases. Germline CDR1 and CDR2: SGDLS and YYNGEE. The CDR3 contains 14 residues. CDR3 in DNA: TGTGCCAGCAGCGACAACTCTGGGGCCAACGTCCTGACTTTC. Residues: CASSDNSGANVLTF.

Comments on this clone: Other DNA variants within this sample encode the same CDR3. The genes are TRBV7-9 and TRBJ1-5; D remains unclear. CDR1 SEHNR and CDR2 FQNEAQ come from the germline V gene (reference sequence). Trimming cost V 3 bases and J 4 bases, with 7 bases left between them. The CDR3 loop spans 13 amino acids. The CDR3 coding sequence is TGTGCCAGCAGCTTCGGACCGAATCAGCCCCAGCATTTT. As protein: CASSFGPNQPQHF.

This rearrangement joins TRBV5-8 to TRBJ2-7; a weak D match, TRBD2 (5 bases). The germline V gene encodes CDR1 SGHTS and CDR2 YDEGEE. The V end lost 1 base, the J end lost 1 base, and 18 bases lay between the germline ends. The CDR3 has 17 residues. The CDR3 bases are TGTGCCAGCAGCTTGAGCGGTTCAAAGACGACTTCCTACGAGCAGTACTTC. Residues: CASSLSGSKTTSYEQYF.

The chain couples TRBV5-8 to TRBJ1-2, with D possibly matching TRBD1 (6 bases). Germline loops: CDR1 SGHTS, CDR2 YDEGEE. The length of the CDR3 is 10 residues. Trimming stripped 9 bases from V and 5 bases from J, with 8 bases between. DNA for the CDR3: TGTGCCAATAGGGGGTATGGCTACACCTTC. It encodes CANRGYGYTF.

The V call is TRBV7-8, the J call TRBJ2-1; weak D call: TRBD1 (6 bases). V lost 3 bases to trimming and J lost 8 bases, with 23 bases between them. Per germline, CDR1 SGHVS and CDR2 FQNEAQ. This CDR3 spans 17 amino acids. This CDR3 reads CASSFKRGIKSRDEQFF. The DNA of the CDR3 is TGTGCCAGCAGCTTCAAGAGGGGGATAAAAAGCAGGGATGAGCAGTTCTTC.

This chain connects TRBV18 to TRBJ2-5, with 9 bases identical to TRBD1. V gave up 4 bases and J gave up 2 bases; unmatched junction bases: 17. Germline V gene sequence: CDR1 KGHSH, CDR2 LQKENI. The CDR3 covers 19 residues. CDR3 sequence: CASSLTPGQGYPLQETQYF. The CDR3, as DNA: TGTGCCAGCTCACTCACTCCGGGACAGGGTTACCCCCTACAAGAGACCCAGTACTTC.

The chain has TRBV27 and TRBJ2-1, with TRBD2 as a possible D gene (6 bases). The CDR3 loop spans 15 amino acids. The germline V and J ends were trimmed by 4 bases and 9 bases, with 19 bases remaining between them. Germline-derived CDR1 and CDR2 are MNHEY and SMNVEV (reference sequence). The CDR3 sequence: CASSSGGSPWSEQFF. CDR3 DNA sequence: TGTGCCAGCAGTTCCGGGGGAAGCCCCTGGAGTGAGCAGTTCTTC.

The chain employs TRBV5-1 and TRBJ2-1, with TRBD2 as a possible D gene (6 bases). Germline CDR1 SGHRS, CDR2 YFSETQ. The CDR3 spans 14 residues. The V and J ends lost 0 bases and 5 bases respectively, with 9 bases between them. The CDR3 protein is CASSLGLDNNEQFF. The CDR3 region has the DNA TGCGCCAGCAGCTTGGGACTAGATAACAATGAGCAGTTCTTC.

V gene TRBV9 combines with J gene TRBJ2-5; TRBD2 might be the D (5 bases). Trimming took 5 bases from V and 3 from J, leaving 11 bases between them. In germline, CDR1 is SGDLS, CDR2 YYNGEE. The CDR3 loop spans 13 amino acids. In DNA, the CDR3 is TGTGCCAGCAGTCCCGGGGTCGAAGAGACCCAGTACTTC. Translating it yields CASSPGVEETQYF.

V and J are TRBV28 and TRBJ2-3; 9 bases are shared with TRBD1. Losses at the gene ends were 2 bases for V and 2 bases for J; bases not matched to a gene: 8. Germline lookup yields CDR1 MDHEN and CDR2 SYDVKM. The CDR3 is made up of 17 amino acids. This CDR3 is CASSLTLDRGDTDTQYF. CDR3 in DNA: TGTGCCAGCAGTTTAACGTTAGACAGGGGGGACACAGATACGCAGTATTTT.